This is a list of T cell receptor beta chains from one sample in a study of regulatory T cells in long-lasting Graves disease. One entry per CDR3 protein, called by TCRdb with MiXCR from the multiplex PCR reads. The sample has fewer than 400,000 distinct CDR3 sequences, about a fifth seen once; the top ten hold 20%. This material consisted of peripheral blood mononuclear cells (PBMCs), taken when the disease was refractory, from a patient treated with antithyroid drugs. These receptors were obtained from a female donor with Graves disease. CDR3s include the opening cysteine and the closing phenylalanine or tryptophan. The D gene is left open where the match is weak. Expanded clones get a size class; other rows say once, few or many, or leave the size out.

clone_size | d_call | j_call | v_call | cdr3_aa | cdr3_nt
many | . | TRBJ2-2 | TRBV27 | CASRSGLAFANTGELFF | TGTGCCAGCCGCTCGGGACTCGCGTTCGCGAACACCGGGGAGCTGTTTTTT
. | TRBD2 | TRBJ2-2 | TRBV11-2 | CASSYSVREKENTGELFF | TGTGCCAGCAGCTACTCCGTGCGGGAGAAGGAAAACACCGGGGAGCTGTTTTTT
. | . | TRBJ2-1 | TRBV27 | CASSPQTRAWEFF | TGTGCCAGCAGTCCACAAACCCGGGCCTGGGAGTTCTTC
. | . | TRBJ2-1 | TRBV29-1 | CSGLRWGNEQFF | TGCAGCGGACTGAGGTGGGGGAATGAGCAGTTCTTC
many | . | TRBJ2-7 | TRBV28 | CASSLPGSRGWGSYEQYF | TGTGCCAGCAGCCTTCCGGGGAGCCGGGGGTGGGGATCCTACGAGCAGTACTTC
. | TRBD2 | TRBJ2-7 | TRBV5-1 | CASSLGFKDSGSYEQYF | TGCGCCAGCAGCTTGGGCTTCAAAGATAGCGGGAGCTACGAGCAGTACTTC
. | TRBD1 | TRBJ2-7 | TRBV20-1 | CSAREGQGTYEQYF | TGCAGTGCTAGAGAGGGACAGGGGACCTACGAGCAGTACTTC
many | TRBD2 | TRBJ2-2 | TRBV2 | CASSLGLAGGPGTGELFF | TGTGCCAGCTCTTTGGGACTAGCGGGAGGGCCCGGCACCGGGGAGCTGTTTTTT
. | . | TRBJ1-2 | TRBV9 | CASSVGHPQDYGYTF | TGTGCCAGCAGCGTAGGGCACCCCCAGGACTATGGCTACACCTTC
. | . | TRBJ2-7 | TRBV30 | CAWSFRDYEQYF | TGTGCCTGGAGTTTTAGGGACTACGAGCAGTACTTC
many | TRBD1 | TRBJ1-5 | TRBV12-3/TRBV12-4 | CASSAPGQVNQPQHF | TGTGCCAGCAGTGCCCCGGGACAGGTCAATCAGCCCCAGCATTTT
few | . | TRBJ2-2 | TRBV12-3/TRBV12-4 | CVEGGSGELFF | TGTGTGGAGGGGGGTTCCGGGGAGCTGTTTTTT
. | . | TRBJ2-3 | TRBV9 | CASSPLGDTQYF | TGTGCCAGCAGCCCACTTGGGGATACGCAGTATTTT
. | . | TRBJ2-7 | TRBV5-1 | CASSSYPGAYEQYF | TGCGCCAGCAGCTCCTACCCAGGGGCCTACGAGCAGTACTTC
few | . | TRBJ2-7 | TRBV7-9 | CASSQDADYEQYF | TGTGCCAGCAGCCAGGACGCCGACTACGAGCAGTACTTC
few | TRBD1 | TRBJ2-6 | TRBV7-3 | CASSHRGSGANVLTF | TGTGCCAGCAGTCACAGGGGCTCTGGGGCCAACGTCCTGACTTTC
. | TRBD2 | TRBJ2-1 | TRBV20-1 | CSASSGSSYNEQFF | TGCAGTGCTTCTAGCGGGAGCTCCTACAATGAGCAGTTCTTC
many | . | TRBJ2-3 | TRBV2 | CASSRADTQYF | TGTGCCAGCAGTAGGGCAGATACGCAGTATTTT
few | . | TRBJ2-7 | TRBV29-1 | CSVVQGGHEQYF | TGCAGCGTTGTACAGGGGGGGCACGAGCAGTACTTC
few | . | TRBJ2-7 | TRBV20-1 | CSVVVLGRTYEQYF | TGCAGTGTCGTAGTCCTAGGAAGGACCTACGAGCAGTACTTC
many | TRBD1 | TRBJ1-1 | TRBV28 | CASRPGTGTGRTEAFF | TGTGCCAGCAGACCTGGGACCGGGACAGGGAGGACTGAAGCTTTCTTT
. | TRBD1 | TRBJ2-2 | TRBV2 | CACKSGQGNTGELFF | TGTGCCTGCAAGAGTGGACAGGGGAACACCGGGGAGCTGTTTTTT
few | . | TRBJ1-3 | TRBV9 | CASSKQGPGNTIYF | TGTGCCAGCAGCAAACAGGGTCCTGGAAACACCATATATTTT
many | . | TRBJ1-5 | TRBV11-2 | CASSRDGVGNQPQHF | TGTGCCAGCAGCAGAGACGGGGTGGGGAATCAGCCCCAGCATTTT
. | . | TRBJ2-2 | TRBV7-2 | CASSPRRELLTGELFF | TGTGCCAGCAGCCCACGACGGGAGCTCCTCACCGGGGAGCTGTTTTTT
many | . | TRBJ1-5 | TRBV28 | CASSMDSPSGFQPQHF | TGTGCCAGCAGCATGGACAGCCCCAGCGGTTTTCAGCCCCAGCATTTT
few | . | TRBJ1-2 | TRBV29-1 | CSVEDPHNGYTF | TGCAGCGTTGAAGATCCCCACAATGGCTACACCTTC
. | . | TRBJ1-2 | TRBV4-3 | CASSPGGGVGYTF | TGCGCCAGCAGCCCCGGAGGGGGGGTAGGCTACACCTTC
. | . | TRBJ1-2 | TRBV5-6 | CASSLGAGGGYTF | TGTGCCAGCAGCTTGGGGGCAGGTGGTGGCTACACCTTC
few | . | TRBJ1-5 | TRBV24-1 | CATSDNSFNQPQHF | TGTGCCACCAGTGATAACAGTTTCAATCAGCCCCAGCATTTT
few | TRBD1 | TRBJ2-7 | TRBV6-2/TRBV6-3 | CASRPDRGIYEQYF | TGTGCCAGCAGGCCAGACAGGGGCATCTACGAGCAGTACTTC
. | . | TRBJ2-1 | TRBV6-5 | CASSWDIYNEQFF | TGTGCCAGCAGTTGGGACATTTACAATGAGCAGTTCTTC